Given below is one T cell receptor (beta chain) in context. Enrolment of Seattle patients took place during active infection, and they were followed longitudinally. The sample is drawn from a study of blood T cell repertoires in COVID-19. In the study overall: Researchers got acute and convalescent COVID-19 samples from the United States, Italy and Spain. T cells, B-cell-depleted T cells, or PBMCs supplied cDNA or gDNA.

The CDR3 runs 16 residues. V lost 1 base, J lost 4 bases, and 11 bases lay in between. Germline CDR1 and CDR2: LNHDA and SQIVND (reference sequence). Generated by immunoSEQ multiplex PCR, the TCRdb table keeps only in-frame clones and is missing some. The top ten hold 7.1% of the sample, which has about 340,000 clones, 80% to 90% seen once. The receptor comes from an older woman with COVID-19, enrolled during active disease. The chain recombines TRBV19 with TRBJ1-6; possible D gene TRBD1, 5 bases. The material sequenced was peripheral blood. The CDR3 DNA reads TGTGCCAGTAGTATAGGGGGCGGCGAATATAATTCACCCCTCCACTTT. Its protein is CASSIGGGEYNSPLHF.